This T cell receptor beta chain is drawn from a study of low-dose radiotherapy and immunotherapy resistance in tumors. Study in general: Doses of 0.5 Gy per fraction every 2 weeks, totaling 6.5 Gy, went to Cohort 1. Cohort 2, a group dosed every two weeks at 1 Gy per fraction, received 13 Gy in total over 26 weeks. From cycle 1 day 1, patients took oral aspirin 300 mg every day for four cycles.

The CDR3 loop spans 13 amino acids. The germline V gene has CDR1 SEHNR and CDR2 FQNEAQ (reference sequence). V was shortened by 1 base and J by 2 bases, with 5 bases between the two germline ends. Ten or more counts support this clonotype. Time point defined: before trial treatment. Low-dose radiotherapy, low-dose cyclophosphamide, aspirin, ipilimumab and nivolumab were all given to the donors. Over approximately 20 PCR cycles, TCRs were amplified from a constant-region primer and V-primer adapter. Via MiXCR, TCRdb re-called the reads, giving one row per CDR3 protein. This sample carries tens of thousands of distinct CDR3 sequences, 10% to 15% of them seen once, and the ten largest clones take approximately 6.2%.

The input for sequencing was PBMCs, taken before treatment. The chain uses TRBV7-9 and TRBJ2-5; D not certain. The clonotype originates from a female donor with ovarian cancer. In nucleotides, the CDR3 is TGTGCCAGCAGCTTAGGGAAGCAAGAGACCCAGTACTTC. This translates into CASSLGKQETQYF.